This is a list of T cell receptor beta chains from one sample in a study of T cells in Graves' hyperthyroidism and ophthalmopathy. Via MiXCR, TCRdb re-called the multiplex PCR reads, giving one row per CDR3 protein. Of a few hundred thousand distinct CDR3 sequences detected, just over 45% appear once; the ten largest clones hold around 7.7%. Sequenced input: peripheral blood or thyroid tissue (not recorded which). The receptors come from a woman aged 18-29 years with Graves' hyperthyroidism. CDR3s include the opening cysteine and the closing phenylalanine or tryptophan. A D gene is named only where the DNA matches it firmly. Clone sizes are given selectively: once, few, many, or a class where the clone is expanded.

TRBV2,once,TRBD2,TRBJ2-2,TGTGCCAGCAGTGAAGAGACTAGCGGGATTGGTGGGGAGCTGTTTTTT,CASSEETSGIGGELFF
TRBV7-8,few,-,TRBJ1-1,TGTGCCAGCAGCTTAGTTCTGGGGGTAACAACTGAAGCTTTCTTT,CASSLVLGVTTEAFF
TRBV5-1,many,-,TRBJ1-4,TGCGCCAGCAGCCCGAGGGATGGGGCTAATGAAAAACTGTTTTTT,CASSPRDGANEKLFF
TRBV15,-,TRBD2,TRBJ2-5,TGTGCCACCAGCAGGATCGGGAGGGGGCAAGAGACCCAGTACTTC,CATSRIGRGQETQYF
TRBV5-1,-,-,TRBJ2-5,TGCGCCAGCAGCTTGGGGGGCAACCAAGAGACCCAGCACTTC,CASSLGGNQETQHF
TRBV29-1,-,-,TRBJ2-5,TGCAGCATACAGGGTGGGGAGGAGACCCAGTACTTC,CSIQGGEETQYF
TRBV2,many,TRBD1,TRBJ1-6,TGTGCCAGCAGGTTGACAGGGGATATTAATTCACCCCTCCACTTT,CASRLTGDINSPLHF
TRBV7-2,many,-,TRBJ2-7,TGTGCCAGCAGCTTAGCCGTACGGGGCCAAGGCGAGCAGTACTTC,CASSLAVRGQGEQYF
TRBV2,once,TRBD1,TRBJ1-5,TGTGCCAGCGGGAAGGACAGGGGAGATCAGCCCCAGCATTTT,CASGKDRGDQPQHF
TRBV29-1,-,-,TRBJ1-6,TGCAGCAGTTTGGTGATTAATTCACCCCTCCACTTT,CSSLVINSPLHF
TRBV7-9,many,-,TRBJ2-2,TGTGCCAGCAGCTTCTGGCCTAGCGCGAACACCGGGGAGCTGTTTTTT,CASSFWPSANTGELFF
TRBV7-6,-,-,TRBJ2-7,TGTGCCAGCAGCGCCGTTCCCCTAGAGCAGTACTTC,CASSAVPLEQYF
TRBV7-8,many,-,TRBJ2-7,TGTGCCAGCAGCCCGAACAGGGCCTTGAGCTCCTACGAGCAGTACTTC,CASSPNRALSSYEQYF
TRBV7-9,many,-,TRBJ2-5,TGTGCCAGCAGCGCGGGACAGAGCATGATAGAAGAGACCCAGTACTTC,CASSAGQSMIEETQYF
TRBV12-5,few,TRBD1,TRBJ2-5,TGTGCTAGTGGTTTGGTCCTGACAGGGGGGGAAGAGACCCAGTACTTC,CASGLVLTGGEETQYF
TRBV9,many,TRBD1,TRBJ2-5,TGTGCCAGCAGCCTAGGCCCCTCCCCGCACGGGACAGGGTTGATGGAGACCCAGTACTTC,CASSLGPSPHGTGLMETQYF
TRBV2,-,TRBD2,TRBJ2-5,TGTGCCAGCAGTATAGCGGGAGTCCAGTACTTC,CASSIAGVQYF
TRBV20-1,many,-,TRBJ1-2,TGCAGTGGCGGAGGGAGGAATAACTATGGCTACACCTTC,CSGGGRNNYGYTF
TRBV20-1,-,TRBD2,TRBJ2-1,TGCAGTGCTAGACCGGGACTAGCGGGCAATGAGCAGTTCTTC,CSARPGLAGNEQFF
TRBV12-5,many,-,TRBJ1-1,TGTGCTAGTGGTTTGGTACTCAGGGGCGTAGCTAAGAACACTGAAGCTTTCTTT,CASGLVLRGVAKNTEAFF
TRBV4-1,-,-,TRBJ1-1,TGCGCCAGCAGCCAAGAAAGGTCCGGGGCTTTCTTT,CASSQERSGAFF
TRBV7-6,-,-,TRBJ2-7,TGTGCCAGCAGTTCAATGGGGGGCTCCTACGAGCAGTACTTC,CASSSMGGSYEQYF
TRBV6-1,few,-,TRBJ1-6,TGTGCCAGCAGTACAAGCTCCTATAATTCACCCCTCCACTTT,CASSTSSYNSPLHF
TRBV20-1,many,-,TRBJ1-3,TGCAGTGCTAGAGGAGGGGAAGCTGGAAACACCATATATTTT,CSARGGEAGNTIYF
TRBV6-2/TRBV6-3,many,TRBD1,TRBJ1-4,TGTGCCAGCAGGAAGACGACAGGGGGTGAAAAACTGTTTTTT,CASRKTTGGEKLFF
TRBV6-4,-,TRBD2,TRBJ2-1,TGTGCCAGCAGTGGCCTAGCGGACTCCTACAATGAGCAGTTCTTC,CASSGLADSYNEQFF
TRBV2,few,-,TRBJ2-3,TGTGCCAGCAATAAAGGGGCGCAGTATTTT,CASNKGAQYF
TRBV10-2,-,TRBD1,TRBJ1-5,TGCGCCAGCGCTACAGGGGACCAGCCCCAGCATTTT,CASATGDQPQHF
TRBV10-3,-,TRBD1,TRBJ2-2,TGTGCCATCAGTGAGGGACAGGGGGCCGACGGGGAGCTGTTTTTT,CAISEGQGADGELFF
TRBV2,many,-,TRBJ1-2,TGTGCCAGCAGTGAACCCACGTCCTATGGCTACACCTTC,CASSEPTSYGYTF
TRBV24-1,many,-,TRBJ2-5,TGTGCCACCAGTGCACTATGGGACAAGCAAGAGACCCAGTACTTC,CATSALWDKQETQYF
TRBV4-3,-,TRBD2,TRBJ2-1,TGCGCCAGCAGCTTATTAACTAGCGCGATGCCGAATGAGCAGTTCTTC,CASSLLTSAMPNEQFF
TRBV12-3/TRBV12-4,-,-,TRBJ2-7,TGTGCCAGCAGTTATCGGACAATCTCCTACGAGCAGTACTTC,CASSYRTISYEQYF
TRBV9,-,TRBD1,TRBJ1-5,TGTGCCAGCAACCAAGCCGGGACAGGGTTTCAGCCCCAGCATTTT,CASNQAGTGFQPQHF
TRBV19,-,-,TRBJ2-6,TGTGCCACCGATCGGGGGACTGGGGCCAACGTCCTGACTTTC,CATDRGTGANVLTF
TRBV7-2,many,-,TRBJ1-2,TGTGCCAGCAGCTTAGCGCAGGGGATCTATGGCTACACCTTC,CASSLAQGIYGYTF
TRBV27,-,-,TRBJ2-5,TGTGCCAGCAGTACCGACAGCCAAGAGACCCAGTACTTC,CASSTDSQETQYF
TRBV3-1,many,TRBD2,TRBJ2-7,TGTGCCAGCAGCGAACCGGGAGGGCCGCCGAACGAGCAGTACTTC,CASSEPGGPPNEQYF
TRBV2,many,-,TRBJ1-6,TGTGCCAGCAGTTTTACCGGGCCCCGGGATTCACCCCTCCACTTT,CASSFTGPRDSPLHF
TRBV7-9,-,-,TRBJ2-2,TGTGCCAGCGGCTTGATGGCGAGCACCGGGGAGCTGTTTTTT,CASGLMASTGELFF
TRBV24-1,-,TRBD1,TRBJ1-2,TGTGCCACCAGTGTACAGGGGGCGCGGAACACCTTC,CATSVQGARNTF